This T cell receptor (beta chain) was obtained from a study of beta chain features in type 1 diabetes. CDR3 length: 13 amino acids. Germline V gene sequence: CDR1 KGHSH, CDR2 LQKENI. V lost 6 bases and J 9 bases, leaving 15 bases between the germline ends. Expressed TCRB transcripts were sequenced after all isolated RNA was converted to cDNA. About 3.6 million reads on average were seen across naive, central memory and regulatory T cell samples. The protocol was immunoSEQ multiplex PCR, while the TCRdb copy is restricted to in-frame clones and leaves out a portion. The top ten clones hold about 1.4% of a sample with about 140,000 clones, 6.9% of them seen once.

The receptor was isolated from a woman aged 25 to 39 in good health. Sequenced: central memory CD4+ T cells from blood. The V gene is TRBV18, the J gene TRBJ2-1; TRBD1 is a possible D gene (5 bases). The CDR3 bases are TGTGCCAGCTCCCACGACAGCTTCACTGAGCAGTTCTTC. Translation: CASSHDSFTEQFF.